This T cell receptor (beta chain) was recorded in a study of tumor and adjacent non-tumor tissue in lung cancer. Study in general: Patients comprised roughly 12 adenocarcinoma, a couple of squamous cell carcinoma and 1 small cell lung cancer. Overall study findings and caveats: Top 100 clones took a larger repertoire share in normal lung. Patients with more diverse tumor TCRs had worse survival.

CDR1 and CDR2 (germline): SGHAT, FQNNGV. This CDR3 has 13 residues. In this sample, this clonotype turned up once. Its target is unknown. The germline gene is not matched at one end of the junction; a read error may be the cause. TCRbeta libraries were built with three rounds of nested PCR, modified from ARM-PCR. TCRdb ran MiXCR on the multiplex PCR reads and lists one entry per CDR3 protein. The sample consists of about 85,000 distinct CDR3 sequences, 61% of them appearing once. This sample's RNA came from whole unsorted tissue. The chain uses TRBV11-2 and TRBJ2-2, with D tentatively TRBD1 or TRBD2 (5 bases each). The clonotype comes from a man between 70 and 80 years old with non-small cell lung cancer. What was sequenced was lung tumor tissue. The CDR3 loop reads CASSPQGTGELLF. The CDR3 bases are TGTGCAAGCAGTCCACAAGGGACCGGGGAGCTGCTTTTT.